Presented here are 8 T cell receptor beta chains from one specimen sequenced in a study of blood T cell repertoires in COVID-19. Profiling relied on immunoSEQ multiplex PCR, and the TCRdb table lists in-frame clones only, not all of them. The sample yields around 190,000 clones, roughly 86% seen once. The sample taken for sequencing was PBMCs or T cells enriched from blood (not recorded which). The receptors here all came from a man younger than 35 with acute COVID-19.

This chain joins TRBV13 and TRBJ2-2; 10 positions agree with TRBD1. Looked up from germline, CDR1 is PRHDT and CDR2 is FYEKMQ (reference sequence). V shed 3 bases and J 7 bases; nucleotides not matched to a gene: 11. The CDR3 has 17 residues. The CDR3 region has the DNA TGTGCCAGCAGCTTTTCCGGGACAGGGGTTTCTGGCGGGGAGCTGTTTTTT. It specifies CASSFSGTGVSGGELFF.

V and J are TRBV9 and TRBJ1-2; TRBD1 might be the D (6 bases). This CDR3 has 14 residues. From germline, CDR1 is SGDLS and CDR2 YYNGEE. V was trimmed by 4 bases and J by 6 bases, leaving 16 bases between them. CDR3 DNA sequence: TGTGCCAGCAGCACCCGACAGGACCTGAATGGCTACACCTTC. Translation gives CASSTRQDLNGYTF.

This chain links TRBV19 with TRBJ2-7; 11 bases fit TRBD1. This CDR3 has 17 amino acids. J was trimmed by 2 bases and V by 3 bases; bases with no gene match: 9. Germline values: CDR1 LNHDA, CDR2 SQIVND (reference sequence). CDR3 bases: TGTGCCAGTAGTATTCGCCCCGGGACAGGGGGAACCTACGAGCAGTACTTC. Its protein product is CASSIRPGTGGTYEQYF. Combining the CDR3 with reference TRBV19 and TRBJ2-7 gives the whole variable domain DGGITQSPKYLFRKEGQNVTLSCEQNLNHDAMYWYRQDPGQGLRLIYYSQIVNDFQKGDIAEGYSVSREKKESFPLTVTSAQKNPTAFYLCASSIRPGTGGTYEQYFGPGTRLTVT.

This clone was observed once. The CDR3 DNA follows: TGTGCCAGCAGCTTACGACAGACAACTGAAGCTTTCTTT. Its protein product is CASSLRQTTEAFF. The chain employs TRBV5-6 and TRBJ1-1; possible D gene TRBD1, 5 bases. CDR1 is SGHDT and CDR2 is YYEEEE in the germline V gene. V was clipped by 2 bases and J by 5 bases, with 10 bases between them. The CDR3 extends over 13 amino acids. Together with reference TRBV5-6 and TRBJ1-1, the CDR3 gives the full variable domain: DAGVTQSPTHLIKTRGQQVTLRCSPKSGHDTVSWYQQALGQGPQFIFQYYEEEERQRGNFPDRFSGHQFPNYSSELNVNALLLGDSALYLCASSLRQTTEAFFGQGTRLTVV.

This chain links TRBV28 with TRBJ1-4, with 8 bases lining up with TRBD1. The V and J ends lost 5 bases and 2 bases, in that order; junction bases with no gene match: 7. The CDR3 sequence is 16 residues long. Germline values: CDR1 MDHEN, CDR2 SYDVKM. The CDR3 coding sequence is TGTGCCAGCAGTCATTCCAGGGGGCTGACTAATGAAAAACTGTTTTTT. This codes for CASSHSRGLTNEKLFF.

A few counts support this clone. The gene calls are TRBV6-5 and TRBJ1-2, with 10 positions matching TRBD1. Germline V gene data show CDR1 as MNHEY and CDR2 as SVGAGI. The CDR3 is 14 amino acids. The V gene end was trimmed by 6 bases and the J gene end by 8 bases; junction bases not matched to a gene: 9. The CDR3 bases are TGTGCCAGCAGGAAGGACAGGGGGTTGGAGGGCTACACCTTC. Residues: CASRKDRGLEGYTF.

The CDR3 nucleotides read TGTGCCACCAGCGGCAGGGGGCTGGTGCGTCAGCCCCAGCATTTT. Its translation is CATSGRGLVRQPQHF. This chain connects TRBV15 to TRBJ1-5; TRBD1 matches at 8 bases. The trim removed 5 bases at V and 6 bases at J, leaving 9 bases unmatched. Germline CDR1 LNHNV, CDR2 YYDKDF (reference sequence). There are 15 residues in the CDR3. Drawing the rest from reference TRBV15 and TRBJ1-5, the complete variable domain is DAMVIQNPRYQVTQFGKPVTLSCSQTLNHNVMYWYQQKSSQAPKLLFHYYDKDFNNEADTPDNFQSRRPNTSFCFLDIRSPGLGDTAMYLCATSGRGLVRQPQHFGDGTRLSIL.

The chain joins TRBV9 to TRBJ2-1, with 10 bases aligning to TRBD2. This CDR3 region has 17 residues. Germline loops: CDR1 SGDLS, CDR2 YYNGEE. Trimming at V came to 0 bases and at J to 2 bases, leaving 5 bases not matched to a gene. The CDR3, as DNA: TGTGCCAGCAGCGTAGACTCTAGCGGGAGCCCCTACAATGAGCAGTTCTTC. Amino acids: CASSVDSSGSPYNEQFF.